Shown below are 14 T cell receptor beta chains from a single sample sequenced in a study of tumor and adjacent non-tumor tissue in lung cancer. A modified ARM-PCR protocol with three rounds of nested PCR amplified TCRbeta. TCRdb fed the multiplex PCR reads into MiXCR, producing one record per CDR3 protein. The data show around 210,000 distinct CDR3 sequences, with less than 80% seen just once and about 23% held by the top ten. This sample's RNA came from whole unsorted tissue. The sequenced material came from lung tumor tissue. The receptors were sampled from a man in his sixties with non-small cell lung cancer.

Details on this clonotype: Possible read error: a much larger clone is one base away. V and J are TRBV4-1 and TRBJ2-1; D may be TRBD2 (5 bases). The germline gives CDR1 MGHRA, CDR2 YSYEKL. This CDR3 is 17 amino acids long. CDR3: CANSPFAGESSYNEQFF. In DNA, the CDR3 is TGCGCCAACAGCCCTTTCGCCGGGGAGAGCTCCTACAATGAGCAGTTCTTC.

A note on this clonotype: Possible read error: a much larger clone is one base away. The CDR3 sequence is CNVVSQGGYEQYF. CDR3 bases: TGCAACGTTGTATCCCAGGGGGGCTACGAGCAGTACTTC. The V call is TRBV29-1, the J call TRBJ2-7; tentative D call: TRBD1 (7 bases). Germline CDR1 is SQVTM and CDR2 is ANQGSEA. This CDR3 is 13 amino acids long.

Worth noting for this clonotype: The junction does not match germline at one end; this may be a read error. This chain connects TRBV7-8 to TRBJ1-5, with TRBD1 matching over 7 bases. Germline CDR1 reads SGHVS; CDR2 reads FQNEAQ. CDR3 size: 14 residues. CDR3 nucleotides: TGTGCCATCAGCCCCGGGACAGACAATCAGCCCCAGCATTTT. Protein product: CAISPGTDNQPQHF.

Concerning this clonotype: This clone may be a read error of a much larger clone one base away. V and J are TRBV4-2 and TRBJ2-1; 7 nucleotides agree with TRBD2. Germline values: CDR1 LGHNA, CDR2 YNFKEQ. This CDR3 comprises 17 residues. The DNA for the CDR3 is TGTACCAGCAGCCAAGAAGGCGGCGGGAGTCTCTACAATGAGCAGTTCTTC. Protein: CTSSQEGGGSLYNEQFF.

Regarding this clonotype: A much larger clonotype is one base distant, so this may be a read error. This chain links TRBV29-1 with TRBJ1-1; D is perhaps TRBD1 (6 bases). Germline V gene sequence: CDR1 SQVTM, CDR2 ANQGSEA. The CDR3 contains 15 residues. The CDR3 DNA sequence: TGCAGCGTTGTCGAACAGGACACCCGGGGGGCTGAAACTTTCTTT. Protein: CSVVEQDTRGAETFF.

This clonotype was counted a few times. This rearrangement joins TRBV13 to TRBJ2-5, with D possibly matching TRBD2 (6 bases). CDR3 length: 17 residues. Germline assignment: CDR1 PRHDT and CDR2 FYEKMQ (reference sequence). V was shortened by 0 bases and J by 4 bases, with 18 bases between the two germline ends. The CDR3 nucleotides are TGTGCCAGCAGCTTAGGCCGCGGGGCCGGTCTTCGAGAGACCCAGTACTTC. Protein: CASSLGRGAGLRETQYF. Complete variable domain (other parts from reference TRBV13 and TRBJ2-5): AAGVIQSPRHLIKEKRETATLKCYPIPRHDTVYWYQQGPGQDPQFLISFYEKMQSDKGSIPDRFSAQQFSDYHSELNMSSLELGDSALYFCASSLGRGAGLRETQYFGPGTRLLVL.

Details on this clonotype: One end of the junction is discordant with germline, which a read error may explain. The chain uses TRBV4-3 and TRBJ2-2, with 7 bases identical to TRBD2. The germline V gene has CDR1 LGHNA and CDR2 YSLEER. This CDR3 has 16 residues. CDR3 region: CASSPDTWEGYQGAVF. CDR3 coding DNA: TGCGCCAGCAGCCCCGATACCTGGGAGGGCTACCAGGGAGCTGTTTTT.

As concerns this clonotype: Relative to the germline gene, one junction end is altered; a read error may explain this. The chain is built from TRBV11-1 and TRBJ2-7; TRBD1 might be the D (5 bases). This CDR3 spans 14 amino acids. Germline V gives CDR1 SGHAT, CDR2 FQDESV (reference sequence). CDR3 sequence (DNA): TGTGCCAGCAGCCGCGACAGCTTATCCTACGAGGAGTACTTC. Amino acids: CASSRDSLSYEEYF.

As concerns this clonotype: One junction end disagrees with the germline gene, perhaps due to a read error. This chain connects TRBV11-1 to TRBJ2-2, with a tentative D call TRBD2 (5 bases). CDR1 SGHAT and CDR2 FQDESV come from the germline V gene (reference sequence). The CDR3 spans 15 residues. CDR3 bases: TGTGCCAGCAGCTTAGAGGGCCACTCCGCCGGGGTGCTGTTTTTT. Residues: CASSLEGHSAGVLFF.

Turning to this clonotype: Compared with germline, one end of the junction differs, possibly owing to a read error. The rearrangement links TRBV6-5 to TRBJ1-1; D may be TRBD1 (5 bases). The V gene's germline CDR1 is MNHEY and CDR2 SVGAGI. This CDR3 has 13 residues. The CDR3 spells CASSSGRGTEALF. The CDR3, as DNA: TGTGCCAGTAGTTCGGGACGCGGCACTGAAGCTCTCTTT.

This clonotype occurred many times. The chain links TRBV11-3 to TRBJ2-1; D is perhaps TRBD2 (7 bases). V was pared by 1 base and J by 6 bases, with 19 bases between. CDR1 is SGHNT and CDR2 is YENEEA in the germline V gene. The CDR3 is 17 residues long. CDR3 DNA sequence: TGTGCCAGCAGCTTAGTAGGGGGAGGGTCCGTCTTCAATGAGCAGTTCTTC. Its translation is CASSLVGGGSVFNEQFF.

This CDR3 reads CASQTPWGSEQYF. Written as DNA, the CDR3 is TGTGCCAGCCAGACACCCTGGGGTAGTGAGCAGTACTTC. The V gene is TRBV7-9, the J gene TRBJ2-7; D unclear. Trimming took 8 bases from V and 7 from J, leaving 18 bases between them. This CDR3 spans 13 amino acids. From germline, CDR1 is SEHNR and CDR2 FQNEAQ (reference sequence).

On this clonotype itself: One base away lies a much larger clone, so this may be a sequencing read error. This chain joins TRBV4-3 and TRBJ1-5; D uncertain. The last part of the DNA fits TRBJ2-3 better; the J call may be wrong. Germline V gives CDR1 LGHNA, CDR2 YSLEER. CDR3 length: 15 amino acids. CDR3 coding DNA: TGCGCCAGCAGCCAAGAGGTATATAGCAATCAGCCCCAGTATTTT. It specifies CASSQEVYSNQPQYF.

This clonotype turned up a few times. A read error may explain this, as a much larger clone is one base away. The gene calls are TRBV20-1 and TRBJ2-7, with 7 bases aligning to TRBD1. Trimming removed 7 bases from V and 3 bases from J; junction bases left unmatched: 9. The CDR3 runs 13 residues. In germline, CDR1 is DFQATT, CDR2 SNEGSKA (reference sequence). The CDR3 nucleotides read TGCAGTGTCGAGACGTCAGGGGGCTACGAGCAGTACTTC. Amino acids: CSVETSGGYEQYF.